Listed below are T cell receptor beta chains from one sample, sequenced in a study of T cell repertoires in cytomegalovirus infection. No antigen has been identified for these receptors. Each CDR3 protein gets one entry after TCRdb re-called the reads with MiXCR. The sample yields under 500,000 distinct CDR3 sequences, more than 40% seen once. This specimen was cultured PBMCs, taken from culture after CMV antigen stimulation. All receptors come from a human donor in good health (CMV status not recorded). Some clones in this sample may be carry-over from other donors' samples. Both conserved end residues are part of each CDR3. A D gene is named only where the DNA matches it firmly. Not all rows give a size; the values are once, few, many and, for expanded clones, a class.

D	size	length	J	V	DNA	CDR3
.	few	16	TRBJ2-6	TRBV6-1	TGTGCCAGCAGTGAGGAACCTCCCGGTGGGGCCAACGTCCTGACTTTC	CASSEEPPGGANVLTF
.	many	14	TRBJ1-5	TRBV7-2	TGTGCCAGCAGCTTAGCAGCGGGCAATCAGCCCCAGCATTTT	CASSLAAGNQPQHF
.	few	16	TRBJ2-3	TRBV19	TGTGCCAGTAGTACCTCATGGGCGGAGCCCACAGATACGCAGTATTTT	CASSTSWAEPTDTQYF
TRBD1	.	17	TRBJ1-5	TRBV15	TGTGCCACCAGCGAACTGGGAGGACAGGGGCCCCGACAGCCCCAGCATTTT	CATSELGGQGPRQPQHF
.	.	15	TRBJ2-7	TRBV12-3/TRBV12-4	TGTGCCAGCAGTTTAAGACTAGTCAGTAACTACGAGCAGTACTTC	CASSLRLVSNYEQYF
.	.	15	TRBJ2-5	TRBV7-9	TGTGCCAGCAGCCCTGCGACCACGCACCAAGAGACCCAGTACTTC	CASSPATTHQETQYF
.	few	11	TRBJ2-3	TRBV7-9	TGTGCCAGCGGAGAGGCAGATACGCAGTATTTT	CASGEADTQYF
TRBD1	.	17	TRBJ2-1	TRBV3-1	TGTGCCAGCAGCCAAGCTCCCCGTGGCAGGGGGCTCTATGAGCAGTTCTTC	CASSQAPRGRGLYEQFF
TRBD2	.	14	TRBJ2-7	TRBV12-3/TRBV12-4	TGTGCCAGCAGGGGGGGACTAGCGGGGGCCGAGCAGTACTTC	CASRGGLAGAEQYF
.	.	15	TRBJ2-3	TRBV28	TGTGCCAGTCACCCGAGGGGCGGGGGCACAGATACGCAGTATTTT	CASHPRGGGTDTQYF
.	.	17	TRBJ2-1	TRBV7-2	TGTGCCAGCAGCTTAGAGAGGGGCGGGGCCACCTACAATGAGCAGTTCTTC	CASSLERGGATYNEQFF
.	few	14	TRBJ1-5	TRBV7-9	TGTGCCAGCAGCGGGGACTGGAGCAATCAGCCCCAGCATTTT	CASSGDWSNQPQHF
TRBD2	.	16	TRBJ2-1	TRBV12-3/TRBV12-4	TGTGCCAGCAGTTTACCCATTCCGGGGGGTTACAATGAGCAGTTCTTC	CASSLPIPGGYNEQFF
.	many	12	TRBJ2-3	TRBV7-2	TGTGCCAGCAGCCTAACCAGGGATACGCAGTATTTT	CASSLTRDTQYF
TRBD2	.	15	TRBJ2-1	TRBV27	TGTGCCAGCAGGCTAGCGGGAACTCATTACAATGAGCAGTTCTTC	CASRLAGTHYNEQFF
.	.	15	TRBJ2-5	TRBV7-2	TGTGCCAGCAGCCCGCCCCCAGGGTGGGTAGAGACCCAGTACTTC	CASSPPPGWVETQYF
.	.	13	TRBJ2-7	TRBV2	TGTGCCAGCTTCGAATCGGGTCTGGGGGAGCAGTACTTC	CASFESGLGEQYF
.	few	11	TRBJ1-1	TRBV7-9	TGTGCCAGCAGCGCAGACAGGCTTGCTTTCTTT	CASSADRLAFF
.	.	16	TRBJ2-4	TRBV12-5	TGTGCTAGTGGTTTGGTCTCGTGGGGGGCCAAAAACATTCAGTACTTC	CASGLVSWGAKNIQYF
.	many	11	TRBJ2-1	TRBV12-3/TRBV12-4	TGTGCCAGCAGCTTCCGCAATGAGCAGTTCTTC	CASSFRNEQFF
TRBD1	few	13	TRBJ1-1	TRBV2	TGTGCCAGCAGCCTTGGGACAGGGGTAAAAGCTTTCTTT	CASSLGTGVKAFF
TRBD1	.	14	TRBJ2-1	TRBV4-3	TGCGCCAGCAGCCAAGATTCGAGGGGGCCACGGCAGTTCTTC	CASSQDSRGPRQFF
.	.	13	TRBJ2-4	TRBV7-9	TGTGCCAGCAGTTCCGACAGTTCCGGTATTCAGTACTTC	CASSSDSSGIQYF
TRBD2	.	15	TRBJ2-7	TRBV5-4	TGTGCCAGCAGCTCCTTTCGACTAGCGGGACACGAGCAGTACTTC	CASSSFRLAGHEQYF
.	.	13	TRBJ1-1	TRBV7-2	TGTGCCAGCAGCCCAGAGATGAACACTGAAGCTTTCTTT	CASSPEMNTEAFF
.	few	15	TRBJ2-1	TRBV7-8	TGTGCCAGCAGCTTAGGCCAGGGGATGCGGAATGAGCAGTTCTTC	CASSLGQGMRNEQFF